This TCR beta chain derives from a study of cytomegalovirus exposure and HLA in healthy donors. The germline V gene encodes CDR1 SNHLY and CDR2 FYNNEI. The CDR3 has 15 residues. V dropped 1 base and J dropped 0; count of bases not matched to a gene: 1. 13 Jbeta primers and 60 Vbeta primers were used for the PCR. Data came from immunoSEQ multiplex PCR; TCRdb stores just in-frame clones and leaves some out. The sample lists a few hundred thousand clones, approximately 80% occurring once. The clonotype originates from a young man in good health and CMV-seronegative. The sample was PBMCs. The chain carries TRBV2 and TRBJ2-7, with 9 positions matching TRBD2. The CDR3 protein is CASSEGGGASYEQYF. CDR3 coding DNA: TGTGCCAGCAGTGAAGGCGGGGGGGCCTCCTACGAGCAGTACTTC.